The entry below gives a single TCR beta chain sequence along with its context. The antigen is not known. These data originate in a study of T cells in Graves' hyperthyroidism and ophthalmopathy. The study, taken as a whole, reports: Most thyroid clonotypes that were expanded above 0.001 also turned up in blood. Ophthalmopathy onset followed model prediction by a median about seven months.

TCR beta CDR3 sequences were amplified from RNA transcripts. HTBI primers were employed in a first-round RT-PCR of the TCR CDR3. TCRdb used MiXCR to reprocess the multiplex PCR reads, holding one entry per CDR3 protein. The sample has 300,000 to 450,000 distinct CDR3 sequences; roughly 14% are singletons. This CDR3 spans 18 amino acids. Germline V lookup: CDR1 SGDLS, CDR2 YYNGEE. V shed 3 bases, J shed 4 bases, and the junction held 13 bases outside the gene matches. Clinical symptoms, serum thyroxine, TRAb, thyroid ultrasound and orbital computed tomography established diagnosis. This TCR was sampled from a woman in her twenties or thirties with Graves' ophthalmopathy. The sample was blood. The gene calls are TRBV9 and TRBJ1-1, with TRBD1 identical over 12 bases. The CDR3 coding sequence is TGTGCCAGCAGCGGAACTCCGGGACAGGGGGCTTGGGGCACTGAAGCTTTCTTT. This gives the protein CASSGTPGQGAWGTEAFF. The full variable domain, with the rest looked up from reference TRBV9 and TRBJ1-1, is DSGVTQTPKHLITATGQRVTLRCSPRSGDLSVYWYQQSLDQGLQFLIQYYNGEERAKGNILERFSAQQFPDLHSELNLSSLELGDSALYFCASSGTPGQGAWGTEAFFGQGTRLTVV.